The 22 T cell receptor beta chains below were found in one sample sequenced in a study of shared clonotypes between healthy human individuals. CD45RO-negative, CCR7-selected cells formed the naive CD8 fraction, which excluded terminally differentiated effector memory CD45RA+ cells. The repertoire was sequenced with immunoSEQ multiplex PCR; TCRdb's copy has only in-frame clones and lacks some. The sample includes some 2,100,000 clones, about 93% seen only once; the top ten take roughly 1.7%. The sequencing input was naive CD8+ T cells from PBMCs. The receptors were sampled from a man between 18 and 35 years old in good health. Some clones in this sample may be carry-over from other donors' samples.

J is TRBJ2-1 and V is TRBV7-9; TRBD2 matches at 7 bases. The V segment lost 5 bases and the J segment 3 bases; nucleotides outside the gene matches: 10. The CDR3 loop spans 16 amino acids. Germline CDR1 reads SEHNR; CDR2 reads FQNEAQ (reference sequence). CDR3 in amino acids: CASSPRAGVFYNEQFF. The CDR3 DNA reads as TGTGCCAGCAGCCCTCGGGCGGGAGTTTTCTACAATGAGCAGTTCTTC.

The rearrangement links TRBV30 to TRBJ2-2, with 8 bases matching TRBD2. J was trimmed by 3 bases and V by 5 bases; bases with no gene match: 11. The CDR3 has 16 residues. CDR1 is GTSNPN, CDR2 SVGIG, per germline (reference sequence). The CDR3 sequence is CAWLGWSSGYTGELFF. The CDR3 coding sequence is TGTGCCTGGTTGGGATGGTCTAGCGGGTACACCGGGGAGCTGTTTTTT.

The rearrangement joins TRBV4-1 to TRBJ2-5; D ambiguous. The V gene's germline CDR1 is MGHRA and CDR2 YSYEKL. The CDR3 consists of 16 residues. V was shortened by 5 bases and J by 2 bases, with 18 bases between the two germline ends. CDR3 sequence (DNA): TGCGCCAGCAGCACCTTGGCCCCAGCAGAACAAGAGACCCAGTACTTC. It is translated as CASSTLAPAEQETQYF.

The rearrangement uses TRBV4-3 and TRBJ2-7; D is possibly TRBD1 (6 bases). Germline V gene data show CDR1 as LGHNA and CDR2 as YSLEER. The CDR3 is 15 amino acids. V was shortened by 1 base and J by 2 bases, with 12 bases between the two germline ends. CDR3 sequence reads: CASSQGSTGAYEQYF. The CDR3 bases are TGCGCCAGCAGCCAAGGGTCGACAGGAGCCTACGAGCAGTACTTC.

CDR3 coding DNA: TGTGCCAGCAGTGGGGTGTCTGGAAACACCATATATTTT. It codes for CASSGVSGNTIYF. The chain couples TRBV6-5 to TRBJ1-3; D is ambiguous. Germline CDR1 is MNHEY and CDR2 is SVGAGI. The length of the CDR3 is 13 residues. Trimming pared 5 bases from V and 1 base from J, leaving 6 bases between.

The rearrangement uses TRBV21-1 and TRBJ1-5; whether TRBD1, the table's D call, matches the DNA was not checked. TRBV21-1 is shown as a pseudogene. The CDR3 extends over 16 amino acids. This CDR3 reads CARPTKQDLPNQPQHF. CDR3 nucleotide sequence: TGTGCCAGACCTACTAAACAGGATTTACCCAATCAGCCCCAGCATTTT.

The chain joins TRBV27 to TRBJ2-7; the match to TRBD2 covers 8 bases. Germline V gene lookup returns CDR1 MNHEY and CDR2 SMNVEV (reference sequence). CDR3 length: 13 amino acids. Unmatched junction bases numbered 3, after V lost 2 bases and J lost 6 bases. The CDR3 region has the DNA TGTGCCAGCAGTTTACCGGGAGGGGGCGAGCAGTACTTC. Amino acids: CASSLPGGGEQYF.

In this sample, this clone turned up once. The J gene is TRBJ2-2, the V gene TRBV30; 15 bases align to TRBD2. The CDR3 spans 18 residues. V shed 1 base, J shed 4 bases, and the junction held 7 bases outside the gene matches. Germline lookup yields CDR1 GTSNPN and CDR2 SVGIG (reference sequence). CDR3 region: CAWSELGLAGGPTGELFF. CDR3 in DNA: TGTGCCTGGAGTGAACTCGGACTAGCGGGAGGGCCCACCGGGGAGCTGTTTTTT. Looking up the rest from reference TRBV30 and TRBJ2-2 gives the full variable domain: SQTIHQWPATLVQPVGSPLSLECTVEGTSNPNLYWYRQAAGRGLQLLFYSVGIGQISSEVPQNLSASRPQDRQFILSSKKLLLSDSGFYLCAWSELGLAGGPTGELFFGEGSRLTVL.

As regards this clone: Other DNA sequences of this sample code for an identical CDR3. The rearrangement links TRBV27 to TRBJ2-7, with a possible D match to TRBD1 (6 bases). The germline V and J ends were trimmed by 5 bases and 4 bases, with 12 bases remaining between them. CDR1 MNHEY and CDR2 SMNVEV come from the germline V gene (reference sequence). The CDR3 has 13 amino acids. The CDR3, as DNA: TGTGCCAGCAGTCTGGAACAGGGTTACGAGCAGTACTTC. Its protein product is CASSLEQGYEQYF.

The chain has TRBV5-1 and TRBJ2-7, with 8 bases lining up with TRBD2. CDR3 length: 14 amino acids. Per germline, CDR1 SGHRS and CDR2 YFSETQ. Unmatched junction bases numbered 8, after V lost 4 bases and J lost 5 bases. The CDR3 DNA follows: TGCGCCAGCAGCCCACGGGGGGGGTCCCACGAGCAGTACTTC. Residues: CASSPRGGSHEQYF.

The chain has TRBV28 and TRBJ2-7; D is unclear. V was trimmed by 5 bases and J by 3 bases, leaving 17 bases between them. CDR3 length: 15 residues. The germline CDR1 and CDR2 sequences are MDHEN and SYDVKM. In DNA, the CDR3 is TGTGCCAGCAGTCCCCCGGAAACGCAATACTACGAGCAGTACTTC. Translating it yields CASSPPETQYYEQYF.

The CDR3 protein is CASSLAVLGETQYF. The CDR3 nucleotides read TGTGCCAGCAGCTTAGCGGTTCTAGGGGAGACCCAGTACTTC. The chain recombines TRBV7-9 with TRBJ2-5; D is unresolved. V was trimmed by 0 bases and J by 5 bases, leaving 10 bases between them. Germline V lookup: CDR1 SEHNR, CDR2 FQNEAQ (reference sequence). The CDR3 contains 14 residues. Using reference TRBV7-9 and TRBJ2-5 for the parts outside the CDR3, the full variable domain is DTGVSQNPRHKITKRGQNVTFRCDPISEHNRLYWYRQTLGQGPEFLTYFQNEAQLEKSRLLSDRFSAERPKGSFSTLEIQRTEQGDSAMYLCASSLAVLGETQYFGPGTRLLVL.

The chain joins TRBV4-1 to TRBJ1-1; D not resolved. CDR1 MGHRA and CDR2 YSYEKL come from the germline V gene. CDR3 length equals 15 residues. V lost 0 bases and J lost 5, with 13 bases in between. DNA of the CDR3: TGCGCCAGCAGCCAAGAAGAGACGTGGGTTACTGAAGCTTTCTTT. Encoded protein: CASSQEETWVTEAFF.

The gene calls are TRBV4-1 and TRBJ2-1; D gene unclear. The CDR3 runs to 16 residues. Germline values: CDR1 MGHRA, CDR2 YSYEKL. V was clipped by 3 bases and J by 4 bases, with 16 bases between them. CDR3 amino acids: CASSHKLQYLYNEQFF. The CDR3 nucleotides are TGCGCCAGCAGCCATAAACTACAGTACCTGTACAATGAGCAGTTCTTC.

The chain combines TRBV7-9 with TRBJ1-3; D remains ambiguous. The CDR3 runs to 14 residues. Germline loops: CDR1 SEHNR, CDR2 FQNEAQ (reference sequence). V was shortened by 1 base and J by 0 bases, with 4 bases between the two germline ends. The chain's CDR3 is CASSLVFSGNTIYF. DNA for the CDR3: TGTGCCAGCAGCTTAGTATTCTCTGGAAACACCATATATTTT.

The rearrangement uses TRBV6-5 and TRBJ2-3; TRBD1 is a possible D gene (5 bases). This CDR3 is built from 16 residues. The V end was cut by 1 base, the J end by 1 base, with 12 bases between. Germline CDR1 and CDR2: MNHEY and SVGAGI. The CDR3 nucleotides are TGTGCCAGCAGTTACTTTGCAGGGCAGGGCACAGATACGCAGTATTTT. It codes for CASSYFAGQGTDTQYF.

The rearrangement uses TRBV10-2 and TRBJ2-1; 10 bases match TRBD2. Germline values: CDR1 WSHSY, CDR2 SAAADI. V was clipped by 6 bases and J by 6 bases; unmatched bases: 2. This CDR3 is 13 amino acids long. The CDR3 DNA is TGCGCCAGCAGGGGGACTAGCGTCAATGAGCAGTTCTTC. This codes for CASRGTSVNEQFF.

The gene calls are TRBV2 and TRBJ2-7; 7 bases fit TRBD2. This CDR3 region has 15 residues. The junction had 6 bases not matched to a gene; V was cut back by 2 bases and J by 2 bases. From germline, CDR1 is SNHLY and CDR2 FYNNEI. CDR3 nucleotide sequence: TGTGCCAGCAGTGAACGCCCTAGCGGAACCTACGAGCAGTACTTC. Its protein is CASSERPSGTYEQYF.

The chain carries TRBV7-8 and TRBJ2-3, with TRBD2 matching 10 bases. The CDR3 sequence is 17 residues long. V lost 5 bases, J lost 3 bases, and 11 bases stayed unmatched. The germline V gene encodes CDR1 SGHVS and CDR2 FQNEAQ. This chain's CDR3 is CASSDRLAGAGTDTQYF. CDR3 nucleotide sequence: TGTGCCAGCAGCGATCGGCTAGCGGGAGCAGGTACAGATACGCAGTATTTT.

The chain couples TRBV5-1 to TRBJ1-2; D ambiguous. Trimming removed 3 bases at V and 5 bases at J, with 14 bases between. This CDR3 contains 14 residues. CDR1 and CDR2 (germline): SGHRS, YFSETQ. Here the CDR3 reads CASSSPQTLYGYTF. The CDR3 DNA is TGCGCCAGCAGCTCTCCCCAGACGCTATATGGCTACACCTTC. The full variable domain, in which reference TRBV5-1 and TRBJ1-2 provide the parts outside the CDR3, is KAGVTQTPRYLIKTRGQQVTLSCSPISGHRSVSWYQQTPGQGLQFLFEYFSETQRNKGNFPGRFSGRQFSNSRSEMNVSTLELGDSALYLCASSSPQTLYGYTFGSGTRLTVV.

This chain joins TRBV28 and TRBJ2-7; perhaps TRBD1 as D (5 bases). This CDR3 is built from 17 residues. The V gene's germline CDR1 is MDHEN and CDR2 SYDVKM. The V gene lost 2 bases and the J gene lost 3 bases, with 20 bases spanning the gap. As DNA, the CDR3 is TGTGCCAGCAGTTTAGGGGTAGGGGATTACGAGGACTACGAGCAGTACTTC. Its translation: CASSLGVGDYEDYEQYF.

CDR3 coding DNA: TGTGCCAGCAGTTGGGGGGCACGGTCCTACAATGAGCAGTTCTTC. Protein sequence: CASSWGARSYNEQFF. V and J are TRBV27 and TRBJ2-1, with D perhaps assigned TRBD1 or TRBD2 (6 bases each). CDR1 and CDR2 from the germline V gene are MNHEY and SMNVEV (reference sequence). CDR3 length: 15 amino acids. Trimming stripped 4 bases from V and 1 base from J, with 11 bases between.